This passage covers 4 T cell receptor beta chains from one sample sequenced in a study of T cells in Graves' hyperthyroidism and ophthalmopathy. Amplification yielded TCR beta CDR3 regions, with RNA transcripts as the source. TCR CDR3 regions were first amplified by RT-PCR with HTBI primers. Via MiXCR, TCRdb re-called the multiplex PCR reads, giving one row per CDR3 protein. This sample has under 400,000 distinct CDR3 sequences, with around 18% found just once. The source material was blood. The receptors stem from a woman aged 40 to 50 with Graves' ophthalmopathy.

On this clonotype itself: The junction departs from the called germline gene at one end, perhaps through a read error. The CDR3 nucleotides are TGTGCTAGCAGGGACACAAACCAAGAGACCCAGTACTTC. Its translation is CASRDTNQETQYF. This rearrangement joins TRBV7-7 to TRBJ2-5, with D tentatively TRBD1 (6 bases). This CDR3 has 13 amino acids. Germline assignment: CDR1 SSHAT and CDR2 FNYEAQ (reference sequence).

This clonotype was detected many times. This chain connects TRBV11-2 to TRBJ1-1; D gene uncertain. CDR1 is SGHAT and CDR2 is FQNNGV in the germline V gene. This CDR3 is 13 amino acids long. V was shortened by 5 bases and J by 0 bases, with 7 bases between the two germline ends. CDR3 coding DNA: TGTGCCAGCAGCCCCCGCTTGAACACTGAAGCTTTCTTT. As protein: CASSPRLNTEAFF.

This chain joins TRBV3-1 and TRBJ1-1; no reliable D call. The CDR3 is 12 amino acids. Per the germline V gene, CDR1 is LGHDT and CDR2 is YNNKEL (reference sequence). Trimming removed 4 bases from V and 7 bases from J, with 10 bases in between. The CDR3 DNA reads TGTGCCAGCAGCCCGGACTTAGGTGAAGCTTTCTTT. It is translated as CASSPDLGEAFF.

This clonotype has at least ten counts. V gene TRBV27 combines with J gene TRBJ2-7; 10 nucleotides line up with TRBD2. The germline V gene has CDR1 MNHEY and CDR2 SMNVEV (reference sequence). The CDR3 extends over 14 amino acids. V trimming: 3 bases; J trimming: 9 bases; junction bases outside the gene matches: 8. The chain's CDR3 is CASSFSASGSGQYF. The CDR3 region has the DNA TGTGCCAGCAGTTTTAGCGCTAGCGGGAGTGGGCAGTACTTC.